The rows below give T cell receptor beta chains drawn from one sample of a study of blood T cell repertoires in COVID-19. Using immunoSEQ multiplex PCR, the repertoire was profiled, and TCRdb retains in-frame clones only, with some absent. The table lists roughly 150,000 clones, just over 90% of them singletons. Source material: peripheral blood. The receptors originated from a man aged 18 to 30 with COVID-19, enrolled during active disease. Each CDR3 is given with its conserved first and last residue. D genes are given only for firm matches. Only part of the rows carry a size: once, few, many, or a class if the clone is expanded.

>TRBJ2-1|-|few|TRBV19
CASSWGDEQFF
TGTGCCAGTAGTTGGGGGGATGAGCAGTTCTTC
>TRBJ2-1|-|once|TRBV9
CASSVEPVGRNEQFF
TGTGCCAGCAGCGTAGAACCTGTGGGGCGGAATGAGCAGTTCTTC
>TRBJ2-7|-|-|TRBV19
CASSIDYLRNEQYF
TGTGCCAGTAGTATAGATTATCTGAGGAACGAGCAGTACTTC
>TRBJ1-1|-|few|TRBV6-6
CASTQGTLDTEAFF
TGTGCCAGCACGCAGGGTACTTTGGACACTGAAGCTTTCTTT
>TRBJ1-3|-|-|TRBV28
CASRPGISGNTIYF
TGTGCCAGCAGGCCAGGGATCTCTGGAAACACCATATATTTT
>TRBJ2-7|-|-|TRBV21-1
CASSQPGQPSYEQYF
TGTGCCAGCAGCCAACCGGGACAGCCATCCTACGAGCAGTACTTC
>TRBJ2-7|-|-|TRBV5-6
CASSLGSADRSSYEQYF
TGTGCCAGCAGCTTGGGGTCGGCCGACAGGAGCTCCTACGAGCAGTACTTC
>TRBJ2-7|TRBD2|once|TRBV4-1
CASSQREGRYEQYF
TGCGCCAGCAGCCAGAGGGAGGGCCGCTACGAGCAGTACTTC
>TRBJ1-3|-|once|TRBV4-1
CASSHFSGGLSGNTIYF
TGCGCCAGCAGCCACTTCAGTGGGGGCTTGTCTGGAAACACCATATATTTT
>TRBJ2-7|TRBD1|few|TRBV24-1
CATASGTGLYEQYF
TGTGCCACCGCCTCCGGGACAGGTCTCTATGAGCAGTACTTC
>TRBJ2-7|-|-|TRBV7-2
CASSRRGQDEQYF
TGTGCCAGCAGCCGCAGGGGCCAGGACGAGCAGTACTTC
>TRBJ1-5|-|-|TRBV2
CASSTGLNQPQHF
TGTGCCAGTTCCACGGGACTTAATCAGCCCCAGCATTTT
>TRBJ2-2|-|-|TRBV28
CASSPGYLGRTGELFF
TGTGCCAGCAGCCCGGGCTATTTGGGGAGGACCGGGGAGCTGTTTTTT
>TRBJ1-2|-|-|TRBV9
CASSVGRRAAGIVGYTF
TGTGCCAGCAGCGTGGGGCGTAGGGCCGCCGGTATCGTAGGCTACACCTTC
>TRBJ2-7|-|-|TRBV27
CASSLSAGDRPYEQYF
TGTGCCAGCAGTTTAAGCGCAGGAGACAGGCCCTACGAGCAGTACTTC
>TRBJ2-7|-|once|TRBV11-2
CATQGNSYEQYF
TGTGCCACCCAGGGGAACTCCTACGAGCAGTACTTC
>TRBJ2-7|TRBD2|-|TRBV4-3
CASSPTSGTSYEQYF
TGCGCCAGCAGCCCGACTAGCGGGACTTCCTACGAGCAGTACTTC
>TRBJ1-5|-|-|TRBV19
CASSRQVSNQPQHF
TGTGCCAGTAGTAGACAGGTTTCCAATCAGCCCCAGCATTTT
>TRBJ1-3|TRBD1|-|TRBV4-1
CASSQGLLRQGVDGNTIYF
TGCGCCAGCAGCCAGGGCTTATTGCGGCAGGGGGTAGATGGAAACACCATATATTTT
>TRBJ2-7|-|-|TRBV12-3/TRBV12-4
CASSTGTYEQYF
TGTGCCAGCAGTACAGGGACGTACGAGCAGTACTTC
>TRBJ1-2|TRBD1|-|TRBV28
CASSFLRTGEGYTF
TGTGCCAGCAGTTTTTTAAGGACAGGGGAGGGCTACACCTTC
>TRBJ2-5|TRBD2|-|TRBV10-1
CASSEAGAGQETQYF
TGCGCCAGCAGTGAGGCGGGAGCAGGGCAAGAGACCCAGTACTTC
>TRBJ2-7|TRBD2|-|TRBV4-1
CASSPGLAGTYEQYF
TGCGCCAGCAGCCCGGGACTAGCGGGAACCTACGAGCAGTACTTC
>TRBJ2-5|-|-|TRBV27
CASRDPGGRETQYF
TGTGCCAGCAGAGACCCTGGGGGGAGGGAGACCCAGTACTTC
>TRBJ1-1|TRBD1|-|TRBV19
CASSMTGKTEAFF
TGTGCCAGTAGTATGACAGGGAAGACTGAAGCTTTCTTT
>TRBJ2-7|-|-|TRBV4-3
CASSQERAFSYEQYF
TGCGCCAGCAGCCAAGAGCGGGCATTCTCCTACGAGCAGTACTTC
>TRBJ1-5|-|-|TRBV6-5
CASSLDRGGQPQHF
TGTGCCAGCAGTTTGGACAGAGGGGGTCAGCCCCAGCATTTT
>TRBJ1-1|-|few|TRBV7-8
CASSLDWTANEAFF
TGTGCCAGCAGCTTAGACTGGACAGCGAATGAAGCTTTCTTT
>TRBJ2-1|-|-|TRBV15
CATSKLQRGNEQFF
TGTGCCACCAGCAAACTTCAACGGGGCAATGAGCAGTTCTTC
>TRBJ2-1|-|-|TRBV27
CASSLSRIYDEQFF
TGTGCCAGCAGTTTATCGAGGATATACGATGAGCAGTTCTTC
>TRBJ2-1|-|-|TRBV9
CASSPFPYNEQFF
TGTGCCAGCAGCCCCTTCCCTTACAATGAGCAGTTCTTC
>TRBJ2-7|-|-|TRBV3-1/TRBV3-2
CASSQDTDYSYEQYF
TGTGCCAGCAGCCAAGATACGGACTACTCCTACGAGCAGTACTTC
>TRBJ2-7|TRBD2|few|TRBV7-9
CASSSPTSGVYEQYF
TGTGCCAGCAGCTCTCCGACTAGCGGGGTCTACGAGCAGTACTTC
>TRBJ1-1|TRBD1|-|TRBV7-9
CASRAPGGIYTEAFF
TGTGCCAGCAGGGCCCCAGGGGGGATATACACTGAAGCTTTCTTT
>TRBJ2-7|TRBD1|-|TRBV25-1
CASSGQGASYEQYF
TGTGCCAGCAGTGGACAGGGGGCTTCCTACGAGCAGTACTTC
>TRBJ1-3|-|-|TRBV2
CASRAGQSGNTIYF
TGTGCCAGCAGGGCAGGGCAGTCCGGAAACACCATATATTTT
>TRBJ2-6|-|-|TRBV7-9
CAGWRNSGANVLTF
TGTGCCGGATGGCGGAACTCTGGGGCCAACGTCCTGACTTTC